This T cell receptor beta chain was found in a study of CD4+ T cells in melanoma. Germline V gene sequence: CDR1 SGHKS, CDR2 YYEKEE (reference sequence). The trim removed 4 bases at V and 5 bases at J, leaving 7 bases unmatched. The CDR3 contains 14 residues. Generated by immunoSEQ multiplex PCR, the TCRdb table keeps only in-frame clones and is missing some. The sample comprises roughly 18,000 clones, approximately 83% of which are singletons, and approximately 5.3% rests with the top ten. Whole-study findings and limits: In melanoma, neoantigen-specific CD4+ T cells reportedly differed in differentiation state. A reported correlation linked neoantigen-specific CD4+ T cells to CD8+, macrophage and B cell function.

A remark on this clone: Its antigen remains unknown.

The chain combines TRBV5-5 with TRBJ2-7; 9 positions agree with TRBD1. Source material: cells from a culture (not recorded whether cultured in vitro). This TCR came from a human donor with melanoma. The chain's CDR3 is CASSTRTGVDEQYF. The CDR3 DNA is TGTGCCAGCAGCACCCGGACAGGGGTTGACGAGCAGTACTTC.